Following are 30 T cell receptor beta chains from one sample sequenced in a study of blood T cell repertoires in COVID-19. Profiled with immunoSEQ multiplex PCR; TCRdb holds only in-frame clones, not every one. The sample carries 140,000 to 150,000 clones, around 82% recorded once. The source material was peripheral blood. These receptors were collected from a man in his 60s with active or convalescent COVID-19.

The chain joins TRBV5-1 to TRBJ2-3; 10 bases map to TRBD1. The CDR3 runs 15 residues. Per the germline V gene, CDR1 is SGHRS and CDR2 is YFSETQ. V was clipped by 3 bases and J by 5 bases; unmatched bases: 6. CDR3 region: CASSSPDRGVDTQYF. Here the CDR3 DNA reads TGCGCCAGCAGCTCCCCGGACAGGGGGGTAGATACGCAGTATTTT.

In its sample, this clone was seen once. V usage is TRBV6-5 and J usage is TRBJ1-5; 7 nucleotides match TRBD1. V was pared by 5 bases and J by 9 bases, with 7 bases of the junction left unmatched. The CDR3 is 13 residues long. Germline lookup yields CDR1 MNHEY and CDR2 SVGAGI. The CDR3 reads CASSRQGPGPQHF. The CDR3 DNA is TGTGCCAGCAGTAGACAGGGTCCGGGGCCCCAGCATTTT.

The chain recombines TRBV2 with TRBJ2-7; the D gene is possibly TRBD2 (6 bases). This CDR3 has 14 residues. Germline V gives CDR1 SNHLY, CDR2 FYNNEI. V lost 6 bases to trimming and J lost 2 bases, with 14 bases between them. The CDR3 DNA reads TGTGCCAGCAGCGTTAGCGGCCCCCCCTACGAGCAGTACTTC. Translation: CASSVSGPPYEQYF.

This CDR3 is CATSEAGGTEGHNEQFF. The CDR3 nucleotides are TGTGCCACCAGTGAAGCGGGAGGCACGGAGGGTCACAATGAGCAGTTCTTC. This chain links TRBV24-1 with TRBJ2-1, with 9 bases lining up with TRBD2. This CDR3 is built from 17 residues. With 4 bases clipped from V and 5 bases from J, the junction kept 11 bases outside the gene matches. Germline V lookup: CDR1 KGHDR, CDR2 SFDVKD.

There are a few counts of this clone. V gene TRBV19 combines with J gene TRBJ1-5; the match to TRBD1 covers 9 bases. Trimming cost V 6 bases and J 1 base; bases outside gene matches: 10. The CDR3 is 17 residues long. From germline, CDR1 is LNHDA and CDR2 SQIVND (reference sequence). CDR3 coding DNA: TGTGCCAGTAGCACCGGGACAGGGATTGGGAGCAATCAGCCCCAGCATTTT. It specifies CASSTGTGIGSNQPQHF.

CDR3 sequence: CASSGAGPAGGTQYF. The CDR3 DNA reads as TGTGCCAGCAGTGGAGCCGGACCAGCGGGCGGGACCCAGTACTTC. The chain couples TRBV27 to TRBJ2-5, with D perhaps TRBD2 (6 bases). Deletions cut 5 bases from V and 7 bases from J, with 20 bases between. Germline assignment: CDR1 MNHEY and CDR2 SMNVEV (reference sequence). This CDR3 region has 15 residues.

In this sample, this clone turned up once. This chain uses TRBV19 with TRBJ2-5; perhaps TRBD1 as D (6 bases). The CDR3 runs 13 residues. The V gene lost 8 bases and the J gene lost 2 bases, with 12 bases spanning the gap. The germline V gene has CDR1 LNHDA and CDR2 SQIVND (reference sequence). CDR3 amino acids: CASAPDRQETQYF. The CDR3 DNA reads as TGTGCCAGTGCGCCAGACAGGCAAGAGACCCAGTACTTC.

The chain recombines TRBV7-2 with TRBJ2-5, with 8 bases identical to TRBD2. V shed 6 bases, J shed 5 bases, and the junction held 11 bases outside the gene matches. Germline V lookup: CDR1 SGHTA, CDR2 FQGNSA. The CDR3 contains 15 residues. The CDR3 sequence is CASSPGGTTEETQYF. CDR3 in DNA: TGTGCCAGCAGTCCGGGGGGGACAACGGAGGAGACCCAGTACTTC.

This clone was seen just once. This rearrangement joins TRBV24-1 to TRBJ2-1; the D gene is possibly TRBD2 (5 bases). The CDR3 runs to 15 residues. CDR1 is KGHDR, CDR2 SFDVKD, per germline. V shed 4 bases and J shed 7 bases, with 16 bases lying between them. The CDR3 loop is CATSDLVRRGNEQFF. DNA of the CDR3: TGTGCCACCAGTGACCTCGTCAGGCGCGGGAATGAGCAGTTCTTC.

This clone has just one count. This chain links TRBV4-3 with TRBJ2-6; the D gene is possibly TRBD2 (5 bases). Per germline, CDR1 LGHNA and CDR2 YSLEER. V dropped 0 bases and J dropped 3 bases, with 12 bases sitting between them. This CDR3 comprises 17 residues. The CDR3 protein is CASSQDWRSGGANVLTF. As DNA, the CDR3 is TGCGCCAGCAGCCAAGATTGGAGGAGCGGTGGGGCCAACGTCCTGACTTTC.

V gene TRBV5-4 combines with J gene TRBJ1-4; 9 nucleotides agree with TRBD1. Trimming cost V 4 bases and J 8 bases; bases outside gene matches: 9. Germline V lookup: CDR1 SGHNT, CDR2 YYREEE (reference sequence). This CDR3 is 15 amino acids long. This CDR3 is CASSMQTGGLEKLFF. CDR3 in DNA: TGTGCCAGCAGCATGCAGACAGGGGGGTTGGAAAAACTGTTTTTT.

DNA for the CDR3: TGTGCCAGCAGCGTAGGAGGGATCCAAGAGACCCAGTACTTC. Protein: CASSVGGIQETQYF. The gene calls are TRBV9 and TRBJ2-5; possible D gene TRBD2, 5 bases. Germline loops: CDR1 SGDLS, CDR2 YYNGEE. V was cut by 0 bases and J by 1 base, with 7 bases left in between. The CDR3 is 14 amino acids.

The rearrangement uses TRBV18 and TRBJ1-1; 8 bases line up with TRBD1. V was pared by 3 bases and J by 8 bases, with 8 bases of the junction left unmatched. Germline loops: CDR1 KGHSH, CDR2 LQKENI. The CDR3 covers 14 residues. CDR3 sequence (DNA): TGTGCCAGCTCACCTGGGACAGGCGGCACCGAAGCTTTCTTT. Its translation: CASSPGTGGTEAFF.

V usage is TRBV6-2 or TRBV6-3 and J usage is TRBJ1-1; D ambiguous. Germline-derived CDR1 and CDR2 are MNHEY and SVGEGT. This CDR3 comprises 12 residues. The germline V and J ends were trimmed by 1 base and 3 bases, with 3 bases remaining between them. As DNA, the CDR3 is TGTGCCAGCAGTTACTTCGACACTGAAGCTTTCTTT. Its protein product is CASSYFDTEAFF.

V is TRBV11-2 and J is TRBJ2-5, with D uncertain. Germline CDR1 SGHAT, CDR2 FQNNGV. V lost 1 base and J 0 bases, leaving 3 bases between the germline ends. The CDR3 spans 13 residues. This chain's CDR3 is CASSLAYQETQYF. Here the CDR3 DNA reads TGTGCCAGCAGCTTAGCCTACCAAGAGACCCAGTACTTC. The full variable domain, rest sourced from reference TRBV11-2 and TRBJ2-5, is EAGVAQSPRYKIIEKRQSVAFWCNPISGHATLYWYQQILGQGPKLLIQFQNNGVVDDSQLPKDRFSAERLKGVDSTLKIQPAKLEDSAVYLCASSLAYQETQYFGPGTRLLVL.

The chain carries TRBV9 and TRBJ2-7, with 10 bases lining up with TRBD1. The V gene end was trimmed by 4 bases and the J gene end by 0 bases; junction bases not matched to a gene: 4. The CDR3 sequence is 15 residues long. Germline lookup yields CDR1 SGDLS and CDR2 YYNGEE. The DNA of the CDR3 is TGTGCCAGCAGCCGACAGGGGGCTTCCTCCTACGAGCAGTACTTC. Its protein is CASSRQGASSYEQYF.

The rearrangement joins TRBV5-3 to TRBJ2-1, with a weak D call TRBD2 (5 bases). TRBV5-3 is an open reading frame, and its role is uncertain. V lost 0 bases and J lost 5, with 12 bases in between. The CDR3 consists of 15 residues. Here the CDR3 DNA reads TGTGCCAGAAGCTTGGCCGGGAACCTCCACAATGAGCAGTTCTTC. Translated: CARSLAGNLHNEQFF.

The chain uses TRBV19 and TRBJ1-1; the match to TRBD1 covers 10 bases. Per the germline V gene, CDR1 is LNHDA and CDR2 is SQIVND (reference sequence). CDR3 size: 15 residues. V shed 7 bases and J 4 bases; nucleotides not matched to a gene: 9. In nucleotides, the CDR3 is TGTGCCAGTATTCGACAGGGGGCTTGGGGCACTGAAGCTTTCTTT. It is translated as CASIRQGAWGTEAFF.

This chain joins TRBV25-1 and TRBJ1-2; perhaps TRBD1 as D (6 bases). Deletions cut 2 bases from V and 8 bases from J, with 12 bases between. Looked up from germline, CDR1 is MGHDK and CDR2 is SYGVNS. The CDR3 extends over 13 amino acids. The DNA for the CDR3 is TGTGCCAGCAGTGAACAACAGGGATGGGGCTACACCTTC. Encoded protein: CASSEQQGWGYTF.

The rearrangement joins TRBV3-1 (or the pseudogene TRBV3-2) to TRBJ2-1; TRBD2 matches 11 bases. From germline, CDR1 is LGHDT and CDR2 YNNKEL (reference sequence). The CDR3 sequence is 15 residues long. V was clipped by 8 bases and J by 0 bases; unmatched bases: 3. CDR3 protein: CASAGTSGSYNEQFF. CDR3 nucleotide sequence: TGTGCCAGCGCCGGGACTAGCGGCTCCTACAATGAGCAGTTCTTC.

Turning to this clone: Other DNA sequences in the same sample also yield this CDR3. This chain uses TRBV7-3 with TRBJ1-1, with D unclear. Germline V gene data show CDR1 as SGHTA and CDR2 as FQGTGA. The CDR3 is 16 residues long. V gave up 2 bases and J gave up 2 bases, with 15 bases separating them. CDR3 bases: TGTGCCAGCAGCTTACGGGCCGGGAGCCTTAACACTGAAGCTTTCTTT. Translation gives CASSLRAGSLNTEAFF.

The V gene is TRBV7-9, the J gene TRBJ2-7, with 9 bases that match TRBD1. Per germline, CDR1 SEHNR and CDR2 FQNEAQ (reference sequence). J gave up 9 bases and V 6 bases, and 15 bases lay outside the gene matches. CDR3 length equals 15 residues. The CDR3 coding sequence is TGTGCCAGCAGTTTACCGGGACAGGGCGGTGAATGGCAGTACTTC. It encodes CASSLPGQGGEWQYF.

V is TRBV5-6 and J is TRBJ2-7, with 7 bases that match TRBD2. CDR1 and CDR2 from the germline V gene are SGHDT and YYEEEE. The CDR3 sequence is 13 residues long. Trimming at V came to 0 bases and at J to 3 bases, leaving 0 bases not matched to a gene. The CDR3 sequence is CASSLVAGYEQYF. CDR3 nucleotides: TGTGCCAGCAGCTTGGTAGCGGGCTACGAGCAGTACTTC.

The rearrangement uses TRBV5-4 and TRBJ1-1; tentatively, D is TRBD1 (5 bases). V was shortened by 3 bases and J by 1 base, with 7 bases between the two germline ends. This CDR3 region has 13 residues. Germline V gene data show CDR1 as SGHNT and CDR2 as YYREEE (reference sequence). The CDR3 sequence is CASSWGKNTEAFF. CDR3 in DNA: TGTGCCAGCAGCTGGGGCAAGAACACTGAAGCTTTCTTT.

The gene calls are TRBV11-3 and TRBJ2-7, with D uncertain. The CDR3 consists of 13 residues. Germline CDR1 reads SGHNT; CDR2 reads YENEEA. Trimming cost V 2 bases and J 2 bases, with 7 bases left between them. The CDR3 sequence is CASSLRGTYEQYF. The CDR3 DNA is TGTGCCAGCAGCTTACGCGGTACCTACGAGCAGTACTTC.

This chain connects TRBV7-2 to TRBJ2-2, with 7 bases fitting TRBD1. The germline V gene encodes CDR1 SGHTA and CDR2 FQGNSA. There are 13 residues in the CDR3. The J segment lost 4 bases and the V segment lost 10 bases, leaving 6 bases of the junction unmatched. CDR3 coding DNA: TGTGCCACGAGGGGGCGCGGCACCGGGGAGCTGTTTTTT. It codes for CATRGRGTGELFF. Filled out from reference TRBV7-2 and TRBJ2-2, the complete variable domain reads GAGVSQSPSNKVTEKGKDVELRCDPISGHTALYWYRQSLGQGLEFLIYFQGNSAPDKSGLPSDRFSAERTGGSVSTLTIQRTQQEDSAVYLCATRGRGTGELFFGEGSRLTVL.

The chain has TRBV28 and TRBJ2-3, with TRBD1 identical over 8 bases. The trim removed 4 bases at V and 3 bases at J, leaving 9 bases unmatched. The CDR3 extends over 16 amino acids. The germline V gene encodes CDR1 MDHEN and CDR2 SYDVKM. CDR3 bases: TGTGCCAGCAGTTCAGGACAGGGTGTGAGGACAGATACGCAGTATTTT. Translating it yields CASSSGQGVRTDTQYF.

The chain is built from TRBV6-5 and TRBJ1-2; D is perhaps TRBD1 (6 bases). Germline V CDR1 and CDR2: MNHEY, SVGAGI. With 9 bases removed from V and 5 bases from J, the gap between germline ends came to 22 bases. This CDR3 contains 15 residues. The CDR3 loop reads CASLQGRDLMYGYTF. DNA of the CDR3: TGTGCCAGTCTTCAGGGGAGGGACCTTATGTATGGCTACACCTTC.

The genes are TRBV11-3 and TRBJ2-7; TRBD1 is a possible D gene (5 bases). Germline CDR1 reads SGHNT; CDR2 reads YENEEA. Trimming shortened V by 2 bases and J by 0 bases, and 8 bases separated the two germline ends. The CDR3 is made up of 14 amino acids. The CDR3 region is CASSLSGNSYEQYF. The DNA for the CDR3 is TGTGCCAGCAGCTTATCAGGGAACTCCTACGAGCAGTACTTC.

The CDR3 reads CAWSVRSGRPGANVLTF. The CDR3 DNA is TGTGCCTGGAGTGTACGAAGCGGGAGGCCAGGGGCCAACGTCCTGACTTTC. The chain combines TRBV30 with TRBJ2-6, with 9 bases lining up with TRBD2. V dropped 0 bases and J dropped 4; count of bases not matched to a gene: 7. The CDR3 has 17 amino acids. CDR1 is GTSNPN and CDR2 is SVGIG in the germline V gene (reference sequence).